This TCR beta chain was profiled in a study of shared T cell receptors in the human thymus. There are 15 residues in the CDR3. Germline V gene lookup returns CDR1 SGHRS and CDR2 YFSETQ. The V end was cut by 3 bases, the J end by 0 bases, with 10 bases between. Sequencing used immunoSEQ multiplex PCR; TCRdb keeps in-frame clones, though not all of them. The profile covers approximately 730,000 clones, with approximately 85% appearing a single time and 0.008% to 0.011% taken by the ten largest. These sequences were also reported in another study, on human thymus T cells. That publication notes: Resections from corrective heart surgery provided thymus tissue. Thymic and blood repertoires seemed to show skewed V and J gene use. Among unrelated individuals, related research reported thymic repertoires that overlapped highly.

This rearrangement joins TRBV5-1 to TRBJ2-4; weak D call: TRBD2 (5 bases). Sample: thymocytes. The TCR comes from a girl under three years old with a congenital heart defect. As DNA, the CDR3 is TGCGCCAGCAGCTATAACCGGGGAGCCAAAAACATTCAGTACTTC. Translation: CASSYNRGAKNIQYF.